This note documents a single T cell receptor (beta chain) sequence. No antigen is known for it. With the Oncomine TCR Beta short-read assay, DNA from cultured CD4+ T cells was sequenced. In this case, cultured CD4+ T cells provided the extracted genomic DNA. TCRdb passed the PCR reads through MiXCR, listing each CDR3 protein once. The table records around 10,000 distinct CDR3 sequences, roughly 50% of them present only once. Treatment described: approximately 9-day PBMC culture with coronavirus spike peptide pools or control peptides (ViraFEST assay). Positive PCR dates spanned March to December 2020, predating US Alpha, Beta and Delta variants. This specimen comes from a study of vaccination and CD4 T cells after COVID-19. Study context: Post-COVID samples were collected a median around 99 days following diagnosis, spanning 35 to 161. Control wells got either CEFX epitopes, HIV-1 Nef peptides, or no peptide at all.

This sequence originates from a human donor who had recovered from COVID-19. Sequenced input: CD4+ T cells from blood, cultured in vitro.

The DNA of the CDR3 is TGCAGTGCTATACCGGGACAGGGAAATCAGCCCCAGCATTTT. Residues: CSAIPGQGNQPQHF. The V and J genes are TRBV20-1 and TRBJ1-5; 9 positions match TRBD1. CDR1 DFQATT and CDR2 SNEGSKA come from the germline V gene (reference sequence). Trimming cost V 4 bases and J 4 bases; bases outside gene matches: 5. The CDR3 has 14 amino acids.